This T cell receptor (beta chain) was captured in a study of T cell responses to AZD1222 COVID-19 vaccine. Study-wide findings and caveats: Spike-specific TCRs gained breadth and depth after people received two AZD1222 doses. At baseline, just a handful of AZD1222 recipients tested seropositive.

V was trimmed by 4 bases and J by 5 bases, leaving 18 bases between them. CDR3 length: 15 residues. Germline CDR1 is SGHDN and CDR2 is FVKESK. Assay used: immunoSEQ multiplex PCR; TCRdb lists only in-frame clones, some missing. The sample shows 180,000 or so clones, approximately 94% of them seen only once. As for this clone: Its antigen is unidentified.

The rearrangement joins TRBV14 to TRBJ2-7; TRBD1 is a possible D gene (6 bases). Sample: peripheral blood, taken on day 0 of AZD1222 vaccination. The clonotype comes from an adult in good health. CDR3 nucleotide sequence: TGTGCCAGCAGCCCGCTGGGCAGGGGTATCAACGAGCAGTACTTC. The encoded protein is CASSPLGRGINEQYF.